A single sample is the source of the 18 T cell receptor beta chains below, sequenced in a study of Ad26.COV2.S vaccination and SARS-CoV-2 variants. Repertoires were generated with immunoSEQ multiplex PCR, while TCRdb's copy carries only in-frame clones and drops some. Of some 340,000 clones in the sample, 85% to 90% were seen once. Noted treatment: approximately 18 received Ad26.COV2.S at low or high dose, single or two shots; 5 received placebo; per-sample allocation not given. Specimen acquisition occurred on day 63 following the initial vaccine or placebo injection. This specimen was peripheral blood, taken in a trial of Ad26.COV2.S vaccine versus placebo. Receptors originate from a person between 18 and 59 years old who received the Ad26.COV2.S COVID-19 vaccine or a placebo.

The genes are TRBV11-2 and TRBJ2-1; D is possibly TRBD2 (6 bases). The CDR3 loop spans 15 amino acids. Looked up from germline, CDR1 is SGHAT and CDR2 is FQNNGV. The V gene lost 0 bases and the J gene lost 9 bases, with 15 bases spanning the gap. For the CDR3, the DNA is TGTGCCAGCAGCTTAGACGGGCGGGGTCTGGGTGAGCAGTTCTTC. This encodes CASSLDGRGLGEQFF.

V and J are TRBV7-7 and TRBJ2-7, with TRBD1 matching over 7 bases. This CDR3 comprises 15 residues. Germline V CDR1 and CDR2: SSHAT, FNYEAQ (reference sequence). The CDR3 nucleotides are TGTGCTAGTAGGGGGCGAGGAAAAGGGGCCTACGAGCAGTACTTC. Translating it yields CASRGRGKGAYEQYF.

The rearrangement uses TRBV5-1 and TRBJ1-5, with no clear D. There are 13 residues in the CDR3. Germline assignment: CDR1 SGHRS and CDR2 YFSETQ. Trimming pared 0 bases from V and 4 bases from J, leaving 5 bases between. CDR3: CASSLASNQPQHF. The CDR3 coding sequence is TGCGCCAGCAGCTTGGCCAGTAATCAGCCCCAGCATTTT.

The rearrangement uses TRBV7-2 and TRBJ1-5; D is uncertain. Germline CDR1 SGHTA, CDR2 FQGNSA. V lost 1 base and J lost 0, with 19 bases in between. The length of the CDR3 is 19 residues. CDR3 region: CASSLVPPPDLNSNQPQHF. The CDR3 DNA reads TGTGCCAGCAGCTTAGTTCCCCCCCCGGACTTGAATAGCAATCAGCCCCAGCATTTT.

The J gene is TRBJ2-7, the V gene TRBV18; 9 nucleotides agree with TRBD1. Germline assignment: CDR1 KGHSH and CDR2 LQKENI. This CDR3 is built from 14 residues. J was trimmed by 5 bases and V by 2 bases; bases with no gene match: 4. The chain's CDR3 is CASSPGGQGNEQYF. The CDR3 DNA is TGTGCCAGCTCACCAGGGGGACAGGGAAACGAGCAGTACTTC.

This chain links TRBV6-5 with TRBJ2-3; no clear D gene. The CDR3 extends over 11 amino acids. Germline CDR1 reads MNHEY; CDR2 reads SVGAGI. The germline V and J ends were trimmed by 9 bases and 2 bases, with 6 bases remaining between them. CDR3 bases: TGTGCCAGTACTGTCACAGATACGCAGTATTTT. This gives the protein CASTVTDTQYF.

V and J are TRBV30 and TRBJ2-2, with D maybe TRBD1 (6 bases). Germline CDR1 reads GTSNPN; CDR2 reads SVGIG (reference sequence). CDR3 length equals 17 residues. Trimming stripped 0 bases from V and 0 bases from J, with 14 bases between. In DNA, the CDR3 is TGTGCCTGGAGTGTCAGGGGCAGTTCGGCGAACACCGGGGAGCTGTTTTTT. Amino acid sequence: CAWSVRGSSANTGELFF.

The chain has TRBV2 and TRBJ1-2; no clear D gene. CDR3 length equals 15 residues. Germline V gene sequence: CDR1 SNHLY, CDR2 FYNNEI. The V end lost 5 bases, the J end lost 7 bases, and 20 bases lay between the germline ends. CDR3 bases: TGTGCCAGCAGTACCCAGAAAGCCGGAATTGGTGGCTACACCTTC. Amino acids: CASSTQKAGIGGYTF.

V gene TRBV5-1 combines with J gene TRBJ2-5; 7 bases are a match to TRBD1. This CDR3 has 14 residues. Germline lookup yields CDR1 SGHRS and CDR2 YFSETQ. The J segment lost 0 bases and the V segment lost 5 bases, leaving 4 bases of the junction unmatched. The CDR3 protein is CASSAGTDQETQYF. CDR3 nucleotides: TGCGCCAGCAGTGCAGGGACAGACCAAGAGACCCAGTACTTC. Combining the CDR3 with reference TRBV5-1 and TRBJ2-5 gives the whole variable domain KAGVTQTPRYLIKTRGQQVTLSCSPISGHRSVSWYQQTPGQGLQFLFEYFSETQRNKGNFPGRFSGRQFSNSRSEMNVSTLELGDSALYLCASSAGTDQETQYFGPGTRLLVL.

The rearrangement uses TRBV25-1 and TRBJ2-1, with 9 positions matching TRBD1. Per germline, CDR1 MGHDK and CDR2 SYGVNS. CDR3 size: 15 residues. Trimming removed 3 bases from V and 7 bases from J; junction bases left unmatched: 7. This CDR3 is CASSDPRTGENEQFF. The CDR3 DNA reads TGTGCCAGCAGTGATCCGCGGACAGGGGAGAATGAGCAGTTCTTC.

The V call is TRBV19, the J call TRBJ1-2; 9 nucleotides agree with TRBD1. J gave up 4 bases and V 4 bases, and 10 bases lay outside the gene matches. The CDR3 contains 16 residues. Germline values: CDR1 LNHDA, CDR2 SQIVND (reference sequence). Written as DNA, the CDR3 is TGTGCCAGTAGTACGCATTGGGACAGGGCGGTCTATGGCTACACCTTC. As protein: CASSTHWDRAVYGYTF.

J is TRBJ1-2 and V is TRBV30; tentatively, D is TRBD1 (6 bases). V was shortened by 5 bases and J by 8 bases, with 15 bases between the two germline ends. CDR1 GTSNPN and CDR2 SVGIG come from the germline V gene (reference sequence). There are 12 residues in the CDR3. The CDR3 here is CAWQNRVGGYTF. CDR3 DNA: TGTGCCTGGCAAAACAGGGTCGGCGGCTACACCTTC.

The chain joins TRBV7-9 to TRBJ1-2; 8 nucleotides match TRBD1. The CDR3 has 15 residues. Germline values: CDR1 SEHNR, CDR2 FQNEAQ (reference sequence). Trimming removed 1 base from V and 4 bases from J; junction bases left unmatched: 5. Here the CDR3 reads CASSLETGDGYGYTF. CDR3 in DNA: TGTGCCAGCAGCTTAGAGACAGGGGATGGCTATGGCTACACCTTC.

The rearrangement joins TRBV6-5 to TRBJ1-5, with D hard to call. There are 15 residues in the CDR3. Germline CDR1 reads MNHEY; CDR2 reads SVGAGI. Between the trimmed V and J ends, which lost 8 bases and 0 bases, there was a span of 14 bases. CDR3 nucleotides: TGTGCCAGCTCAACCTCCCGAGTTAGCAATCAGCCCCAGCATTTT. Its protein is CASSTSRVSNQPQHF.

The CDR3, as DNA: TGTGCCAGCAGCCACCTACCCTGGACAGCCGGGGAAGAGACCCAGTACTTC. Translated: CASSHLPWTAGEETQYF. This sequence joins TRBV7-2 and TRBJ2-5, with D possibly being TRBD1 (6 bases). Between the trimmed V and J ends, which lost 5 bases and 3 bases, there was a span of 22 bases. The CDR3 is made up of 17 amino acids. Germline loops: CDR1 SGHTA, CDR2 FQGNSA.

This clone was recorded a few times. The gene calls are TRBV2 and TRBJ1-1; the D gene is possibly TRBD1 (5 bases). Trimming left V 11 bases short and J 1 base short, with 23 bases between. CDR3 length: 16 amino acids. CDR1 is SNHLY, CDR2 FYNNEI, per germline. Here the CDR3 DNA reads TGTGCCTTTACTATACGGGACTTCAGAGCGAACACTGAAGCTTTCTTT. Translated: CAFTIRDFRANTEAFF.

J is TRBJ2-5 and V is TRBV10-3, with D perhaps matching TRBD1 or TRBD2 (5 bases each). CDR3 length equals 13 residues. The V end lost 4 bases, the J end lost 7 bases, and 13 bases lay between the germline ends. Germline assignment: CDR1 ENHRY and CDR2 SYGVKD. The CDR3 region is CAISGDPTGTQYF. The CDR3 DNA follows: TGTGCCATCAGTGGGGACCCAACAGGGACCCAGTACTTC.

As regards this clone: In the same sample, other DNA sequences code for this CDR3. The chain recombines TRBV3-1 (or the pseudogene TRBV3-2) with TRBJ1-2; 7 bases map to TRBD1. Germline V lookup: CDR1 LGHDT, CDR2 YNNKEL (reference sequence). The CDR3 runs to 13 residues. With 4 bases clipped from V and 2 bases from J, the junction kept 1 base outside the gene matches. DNA of the CDR3: TGTGCCAGCAGCCCGACAGGGAACTATGGCTACACCTTC. Protein sequence: CASSPTGNYGYTF.